Shown below are 11 T cell receptor beta chains from a single sample sequenced in a study of post-analysis software for immune sequencing data. Their cognate antigens are unknown. Notes on the study in general: The study found TRBV5-6, TRBV5-1 and TRBV20-1 among several TRBV segments more frequent in patients than controls.

The library was made from cDNA and included unique molecular identifiers. MiXCR was run by TCRdb on the PCR reads, yielding one entry per CDR3 protein. The profile shows roughly 800,000 distinct CDR3 sequences, about 32% of them singletons. Sample: blood. Source of these receptors: a girl aged 10-17 years with multiple sclerosis.

The chain uses TRBV7-9 and TRBJ1-5; D is uncertain. V lost 8 bases and J lost 5, with 16 bases in between. The CDR3 contains 14 residues. The germline gives CDR1 SEHNR, CDR2 FQNEAQ (reference sequence). In DNA form, the CDR3 reads TGTGCCAGCCAGGCTAGTGGGGATCATCAGCCCCAGCATTTT. This sequence encodes CASQASGDHQPQHF. Full variable domain (outside the CDR3, taken from reference TRBV7-9 and TRBJ1-5): DTGVSQNPRHKITKRGQNVTFRCDPISEHNRLYWYRQTLGQGPEFLTYFQNEAQLEKSRLLSDRFSAERPKGSFSTLEIQRTEQGDSAMYLCASQASGDHQPQHFGDGTRLSIL.

The chain recombines TRBV7-2 with TRBJ2-1; D gene ambiguous. The J call may be in error: the DNA end matches TRBJ2-7 better. Germline CDR1 and CDR2: SGHTA and FQGNSA. This CDR3 comprises 16 residues. CDR3 sequence: CASSLVFTKGRNEQYF. Written as DNA, the CDR3 is TGTGCCAGCAGCTTAGTATTTACCAAGGGTCGAAATGAGCAGTACTTC.

This clonotype was picked up a small number of times. J is TRBJ1-5 and V is TRBV7-2; D call uncertain. The ends were cut back, 4 bases at V and 7 bases at J, with 8 bases in the middle. Germline loops: CDR1 SGHTA, CDR2 FQGNSA. CDR3 length: 12 residues. The CDR3 DNA sequence: TGTGCCAGCAGCTCCCCAGGCCAGCCCCAGCATTTT. It codes for CASSSPGQPQHF.

In this sample, this clonotype turned up a few times. This chain's CDR3 is CASTTGTAYGYTF. CDR3 bases: TGTGCCAGCACCACCGGGACAGCCTATGGCTACACCTTC. This chain links TRBV6-4 with TRBJ1-2, with 7 nucleotides matching TRBD1. Germline assignment: CDR1 MRHNA and CDR2 SNTAGT. V lost 7 bases, J lost 4 bases, and 6 bases stayed unmatched. This CDR3 has 13 amino acids.

In this sample, this clonotype turned up many times. In DNA form, the CDR3 reads TGTGCCACCACCCCCAGCGGTATGGGTACGCAGTATTTT. Translation gives CATTPSGMGTQYF. The chain combines TRBV15 with TRBJ2-3; D possibly corresponds to TRBD2 (5 bases). V was pared by 7 bases and J by 8 bases, with 16 bases between. Germline V CDR1 and CDR2: LNHNV, YYDKDF (reference sequence). This CDR3 has 13 residues.

This clonotype has just a few counts. The V and J genes are TRBV28 and TRBJ2-3; 9 bases line up with TRBD1. CDR1 and CDR2 (germline): MDHEN, SYDVKM. The CDR3 extends over 16 amino acids. Trimming removed 6 bases from V and 3 bases from J; junction bases left unmatched: 10. The CDR3 DNA follows: TGTGCCAGCAGGATAACAGGGGGCGGATTTACAGATACGCAGTATTTT. Translating it yields CASRITGGGFTDTQYF.

The chain's CDR3 is CASSQDPGGPSNEQFF. The CDR3 DNA sequence: TGCGCCAGCAGCCAAGATCCGGGAGGGCCCTCCAATGAGCAGTTCTTC. The J gene is TRBJ2-1, the V gene TRBV4-3, with 8 bases identical to TRBD2. V trimming: 0 bases; J trimming: 6 bases; junction bases outside the gene matches: 7. Germline V gene lookup returns CDR1 LGHNA and CDR2 YSLEER. The CDR3 is made up of 16 amino acids.

This clonotype came up many times. The chain recombines TRBV20-1 with TRBJ2-1; 7 positions agree with TRBD1. Germline V CDR1 and CDR2: DFQATT, SNEGSKA (reference sequence). CDR3 size: 15 residues. The V gene end was trimmed by 4 bases and the J gene end by 10 bases; junction bases not matched to a gene: 16. CDR3 residues: CSAKHPGQTIGEQFF. Written as DNA, the CDR3 is TGCAGTGCTAAGCACCCGGGACAGACCATAGGAGAGCAGTTCTTC.

This clonotype came up a few times. The chain carries TRBV20-1 and TRBJ2-3; 10 bases match TRBD2. Germline lookup yields CDR1 DFQATT and CDR2 SNEGSKA (reference sequence). The CDR3 contains 17 residues. V dropped 3 bases and J dropped 0; count of bases not matched to a gene: 9. CDR3 in amino acids: CSAREPGLAHSTDTQYF. The CDR3 bases are TGCAGTGCTAGGGAACCGGGACTAGCGCATAGCACAGATACGCAGTATTTT.

This clonotype was observed many times. V and J are TRBV20-1 and TRBJ2-7; D gene uncertain. Germline CDR1 and CDR2: DFQATT and SNEGSKA (reference sequence). This CDR3 contains 12 residues. V was shortened by 3 bases and J by 1 base, with 7 bases between the two germline ends. The CDR3 DNA follows: TGCAGTGCTAGGGAGTCGTCCTACGAGCAGTACTTC. It is translated as CSARESSYEQYF.

In DNA form, the CDR3 reads TGTGCCAGCAGCGGCGGCGGGACAGGGGGTTATGAGCAGTTCTTC. Amino acid sequence: CASSGGGTGGYEQFF. The chain employs TRBV11-3 and TRBJ2-1, with 11 positions matching TRBD1. V trimming: 5 bases; J trimming: 8 bases; junction bases outside the gene matches: 8. In germline, CDR1 is SGHNT, CDR2 YENEEA. CDR3 size: 15 residues.